This T cell receptor beta chain was identified during a study of T-cell memory formation after mild COVID-19. In the case of this clonotype: Its cognate antigen is unknown.

General study points: Contracting CD4+ clones were located mainly in CM and EM, and CD8+ clones in EMRA. Prior to infection, memory already included some responding clones, suggesting cross-reactive memory joined.

The junction had 15 bases not matched to a gene; V was cut back by 6 bases and J by 12 bases. The CDR3 is 15 amino acids. CDR1 and CDR2 (germline): MNHEY, SVGEGT. The 5'RACE method, run with constant-segment primers, produced TCR alpha and TCR beta cDNA libraries (carrying sample barcodes and UMIs). TCRdb independently ran MiXCR on the 5' RACE reads; one entry per CDR3 protein. The data show roughly 480,000 distinct CDR3 sequences, approximately 25% seen once. This receptor was obtained from an adult woman who had mild COVID-19 (a few samples of this study predate the infection). Cell type and time point are not known. J is TRBJ2-1 and V is TRBV6-2 or TRBV6-3; 9 bases map to TRBD1. The specimen sequenced was PBMCs or a T cell subset sorted from them (not recorded which). The CDR3 DNA is TGTGCCAGCAGCAAAGGGGGACAGGGTCTGGTCGGGCAGTTCTTC. Translated, it gives CASSKGGQGLVGQFF.